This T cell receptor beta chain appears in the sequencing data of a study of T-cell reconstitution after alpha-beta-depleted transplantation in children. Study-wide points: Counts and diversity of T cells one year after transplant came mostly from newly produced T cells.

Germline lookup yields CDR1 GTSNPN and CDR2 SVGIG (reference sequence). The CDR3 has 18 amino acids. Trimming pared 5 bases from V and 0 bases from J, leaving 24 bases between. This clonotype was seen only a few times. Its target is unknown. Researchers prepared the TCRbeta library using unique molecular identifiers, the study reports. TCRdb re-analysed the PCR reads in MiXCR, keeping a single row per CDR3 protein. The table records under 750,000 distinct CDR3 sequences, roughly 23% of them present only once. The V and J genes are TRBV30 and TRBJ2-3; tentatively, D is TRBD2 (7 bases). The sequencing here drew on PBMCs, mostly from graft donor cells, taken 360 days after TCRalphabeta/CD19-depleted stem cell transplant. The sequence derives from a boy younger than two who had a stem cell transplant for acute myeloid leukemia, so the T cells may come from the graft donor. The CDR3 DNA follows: TGTGCCTGGGAGGGGGGGCGTTGGTTGGGACCTAGCACAGATACGCAGTATTTT. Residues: CAWEGGRWLGPSTDTQYF.